This TCR beta chain was sequenced during a study of CD8+CD57+ T cells in acquired aplastic anemia. For CDR3 and TCR beta VDJ profiling, genomic DNA was the template used. TCRdb recomputed calls from the reads with MiXCR, one row per CDR3 protein. Of under 200,000 distinct CDR3 sequences in the sample, 35% to 55% were seen once. The CDR3 loop spans 15 amino acids. Trimming pared 2 bases from V and 5 bases from J, leaving 10 bases between. Looked up from germline, CDR1 is MNHEY and CDR2 is SMNVEV (reference sequence). The J gene is TRBJ1-6, the V gene TRBV27; a possible D gene is TRBD1 (5 bases). The TCR was taken from a human donor in good health. The sample consisted of sorted CD4+, CD8+, or CD8+CD57+ T cells (not recorded which) from PBMCs. The DNA of the CDR3 is TGTGCCAGCAGTTTAGGGACGGACCATAATTCACCCCTCCACTTT. Protein product: CASSLGTDHNSPLHF.